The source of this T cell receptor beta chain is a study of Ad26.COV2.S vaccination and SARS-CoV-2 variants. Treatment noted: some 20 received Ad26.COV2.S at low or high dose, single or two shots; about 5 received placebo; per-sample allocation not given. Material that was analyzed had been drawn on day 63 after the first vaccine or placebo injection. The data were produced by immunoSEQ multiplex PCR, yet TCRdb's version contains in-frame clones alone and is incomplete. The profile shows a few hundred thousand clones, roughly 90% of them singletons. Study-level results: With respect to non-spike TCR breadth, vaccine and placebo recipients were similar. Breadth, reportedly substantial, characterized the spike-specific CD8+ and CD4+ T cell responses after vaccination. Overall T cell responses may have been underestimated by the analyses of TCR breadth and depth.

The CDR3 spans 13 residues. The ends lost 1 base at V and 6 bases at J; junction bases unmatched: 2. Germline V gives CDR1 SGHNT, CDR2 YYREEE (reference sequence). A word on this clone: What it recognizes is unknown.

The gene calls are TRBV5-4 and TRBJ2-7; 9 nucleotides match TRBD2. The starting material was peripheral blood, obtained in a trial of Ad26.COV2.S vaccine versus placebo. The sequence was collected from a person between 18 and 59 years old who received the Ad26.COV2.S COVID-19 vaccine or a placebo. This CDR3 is CASSLRTSVEQYF. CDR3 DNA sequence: TGTGCCAGCAGCTTGAGGACTAGCGTCGAGCAGTACTTC.